The present T cell receptor (beta chain) was sequenced within a study of human CD8 memory T cell subsets. The CDR3 loop spans 13 amino acids. For every subset, the RNA was derived from duplicate vials of about 150,000 sorted CD8+ T cells. In the case of this clonotype: Its antigen remains unidentified.

Preparation of the TCR beta libraries relied on UMI-labeled 5' RACE. After re-calling the 5' RACE reads, TCRdb lists one entry per CDR3 protein, DNA absent. The sample table includes approximately 12,000 distinct CDR3 sequences. General study findings and limits: Stem-like memory and precursor exhausted T cells had similarly high diversity, unlike effector memory cells. The authors found that stem-like memory and precursor exhausted T cell repertoires overlapped minimally.

The V call is TRBV12-3 or TRBV12-4, the J call TRBJ1-1; the D call from TCRdb, TRBD1, cannot be confirmed without DNA. The sequence came from a human donor in good health. What was sequenced was CD8+ T cells from PBMCs. This CDR3 is CASSPDRGEEAFF.